One sample yielded the 19 T cell receptor beta chains listed below, sequenced in a study of beta chain features in type 1 diabetes. Study-level findings and limits: In all four CD4+ subsets, TCRB CDR3 length was significantly, moderately reduced in type 1 diabetes.

Every isolated RNA sample was fully reverse transcribed, so sequencing captured expressed TCRB transcripts. Sequencing was performed with immunoSEQ multiplex PCR; in TCRdb, only in-frame clones are kept and a portion is missing. Here the sample spans 600,000 to 700,000 clones, about an eighth being singletons. The antigens for these receptors are not known. The sample taken for sequencing was naive CD4+ T cells from blood. The receptors stem from a young man with type 1 diabetes.

The chain joins TRBV7-8 to TRBJ2-5; 10 bases are a match to TRBD2. V was clipped by 2 bases and J by 3 bases; unmatched bases: 9. The CDR3 consists of 17 residues. Germline-derived CDR1 and CDR2 are SGHVS and FQNEAQ. This chain's CDR3 is CASSLSRLAGAKETQYF. CDR3 DNA sequence: TGTGCCAGCAGCTTATCTCGCCTAGCGGGGGCGAAAGAGACCCAGTACTTC. Full variable domain (remainder filled in from reference TRBV7-8 and TRBJ2-5): GAGVSQSPRYKVAKRGQDVALRCDPISGHVSLFWYQQALGQGPEFLTYFQNEAQLDKSGLPSDRFFAERPEGSVSTLKIQRTQQEDSAVYLCASSLSRLAGAKETQYFGPGTRLLVL.

The chain joins TRBV7-9 to TRBJ1-1; D is undetermined. Germline CDR1 and CDR2: SEHNR and FQNEAQ (reference sequence). V was trimmed by 5 bases and J by 0 bases, leaving 13 bases between them. CDR3 length: 15 amino acids. Here the CDR3 DNA reads TGTGCCAGCAGCCCCTTCGGGTCAATGAACACTGAAGCTTTCTTT. This encodes CASSPFGSMNTEAFF.

This clone was picked up one time. The chain couples TRBV6-4 to TRBJ2-3; D might be TRBD1 (6 bases). The germline V and J ends were trimmed by 5 bases and 0 bases, with 9 bases remaining between them. The CDR3 spans 14 residues. Germline lookup yields CDR1 MRHNA and CDR2 SNTAGT. CDR3 DNA sequence: TGTGCCAGCAGTCAACAGGGTAGCACAGATACGCAGTATTTT. Amino acid sequence: CASSQQGSTDTQYF.

Only a few counts were recorded for this clone. The CDR3 here is CSVGIGQNYGYTF. The DNA of the CDR3 is TGCAGCGTTGGGATCGGGCAAAACTATGGCTACACCTTC. The rearrangement uses TRBV29-1 and TRBJ1-2; unclear D gene. Per germline, CDR1 SQVTM and CDR2 ANQGSEA. The CDR3 extends over 13 amino acids. V was trimmed by 4 bases and J by 2 bases, leaving 11 bases between them.

As to this clone: A much larger clone lies a single base off, so this may be a read error. The CDR3 coding sequence is TGTGCCAGCAGCTTCTACAATGAGCAGTTCTTC. It is translated as CASSFYNEQFF. The rearrangement joins TRBV6-5 to TRBJ2-1; D is unclear. CDR3 length: 11 amino acids. Trimming left V 6 bases short and J 3 bases short, with 3 bases between. Per the germline V gene, CDR1 is MNHEY and CDR2 is SVGAGI.

This clone was counted a few times. V gene TRBV29-1 combines with J gene TRBJ2-1, with TRBD1 identical over 8 bases. CDR3 length: 13 residues. CDR1 is SQVTM, CDR2 ANQGSEA, per germline. V shed 4 bases and J 5 bases; nucleotides not matched to a gene: 4. This CDR3 reads CSVAGTGNNEQFF. CDR3 in DNA: TGCAGCGTTGCTGGGACAGGTAACAATGAGCAGTTCTTC.

This sequence joins TRBV25-1 and TRBJ1-2, with a weak D call TRBD1 (6 bases). The CDR3 runs to 14 residues. V was trimmed by 10 bases and J by 8 bases, leaving 23 bases between them. Germline V gene data show CDR1 as MGHDK and CDR2 as SYGVNS. This CDR3 reads CATSKSRDTRGYTF. CDR3 DNA sequence: TGTGCCACTTCAAAAAGCCGGGACACCAGGGGCTACACCTTC.

There are a few counts of this clone. This chain joins TRBV7-2 and TRBJ1-4, with D unresolved. Germline loops: CDR1 SGHTA, CDR2 FQGNSA. Deletions cut 5 bases from V and 7 bases from J, with 8 bases between. The CDR3 extends over 12 amino acids. The CDR3 region is CASSVEAEKLFF. CDR3 nucleotides: TGTGCCAGCAGCGTGGAGGCTGAAAAACTGTTTTTT.

The chain has TRBV29-1 and TRBJ2-1, with D possibly TRBD1 on 6 matching bases. CDR1 is SQVTM, CDR2 ANQGSEA, per germline. V shed 8 bases and J shed 1 base, with 15 bases lying between them. The CDR3 spans 14 residues. CDR3 sequence reads: CSLTGTNSYNEQFF. DNA for the CDR3: TGCAGCCTAACAGGGACCAATTCCTACAATGAGCAGTTCTTC.

This clone was recorded a few times. This chain joins TRBV11-2 and TRBJ1-6, with D perhaps TRBD1 (6 bases). V gave up 8 bases and J gave up 10 bases, with 15 bases separating them. The CDR3 sequence is 13 residues long. Germline CDR1 SGHAT, CDR2 FQNNGV. DNA of the CDR3: TGTGCCAGCGGCGGACAGTTGAGGTCACCCCTCCACTTT. It specifies CASGGQLRSPLHF.

This chain connects TRBV2 to TRBJ2-7; the match to TRBD1 covers 9 bases. This CDR3 contains 16 residues. The V and J ends lost 6 bases and 0 bases, in that order; junction bases with no gene match: 9. Germline loops: CDR1 SNHLY, CDR2 FYNNEI. Here the CDR3 reads CASRRQGGMSSYEQYF. Written as DNA, the CDR3 is TGTGCCAGCAGGCGACAGGGGGGGATGAGCTCCTACGAGCAGTACTTC.

This rearrangement joins TRBV23-1 to TRBJ1-1; 7 bases match TRBD1. TRBV23-1 is an ORF for which the function is uncertain. J was trimmed by 0 bases and V by 4 bases; bases with no gene match: 5. This CDR3 has 15 residues. The CDR3 DNA reads TGCGCCAGCAGTCGGCACAGGGGTATGAACACTGAAGCTTTCTTT. Translating gives CASSRHRGMNTEAFF.

In nucleotides, the CDR3 is TGTGCCAGCAGTTTGGGCCAGGGCGCCTACGAGCAGTACTTC. This translates into CASSLGQGAYEQYF. V is TRBV6-6 and J is TRBJ2-7; TRBD1 is a possible D gene (5 bases). Germline CDR1 is MNHNY and CDR2 is SVGAGI (reference sequence). CDR3 length: 14 amino acids. V lost 4 bases to trimming and J lost 2 bases, with 12 bases between them.

The chain employs TRBV5-6 and TRBJ1-2, with 7 bases aligning to TRBD1. CDR3 size: 14 residues. With 4 bases clipped from V and 5 bases from J, the junction kept 8 bases outside the gene matches. CDR1 is SGHDT and CDR2 is YYEEEE in the germline V gene. The CDR3 region has the DNA TGTGCCAGCAGCCAACTTCCGGGACAGTATGGCTACACCTTC. This gives the protein CASSQLPGQYGYTF.

V usage is TRBV5-1 and J usage is TRBJ1-1; weak D call: TRBD1 (6 bases). Trimming took 4 bases from V and 4 from J, leaving 17 bases between them. This CDR3 has 15 amino acids. Germline-derived CDR1 and CDR2 are SGHRS and YFSETQ. The CDR3 DNA sequence: TGCGCCAGCAGCGCAAAACAGGGAAGGGTCACTGAAGCTTTCTTT. Its protein is CASSAKQGRVTEAFF.

J is TRBJ2-7 and V is TRBV30; the D gene is possibly TRBD2 (5 bases). Trimming pared 2 bases from V and 7 bases from J, leaving 12 bases between. This CDR3 comprises 12 residues. Germline CDR1 GTSNPN, CDR2 SVGIG (reference sequence). CDR3 protein: CAWSPGPGEQYF. The CDR3 region has the DNA TGTGCCTGGAGTCCAGGTCCGGGAGAGCAGTACTTC.

A few counts support this clone. The rearrangement joins TRBV18 to TRBJ1-1; TRBD1 might be the D (6 bases). The CDR3 is 14 residues long. Trimming left V 1 base short and J 5 bases short, with 11 bases between. Germline V gene lookup returns CDR1 KGHSH and CDR2 LQKENI. DNA of the CDR3: TGTGCCAGCTCACCACGTGGACAGATAACTGAAGCTTTCTTT. This translates into CASSPRGQITEAFF.

This clone was detected only a few times. The rearrangement uses TRBV2 and TRBJ1-6; TRBD1 matches 9 bases. This CDR3 is built from 16 residues. Germline CDR1 is SNHLY and CDR2 is FYNNEI. Unmatched junction bases numbered 13, after V lost 3 bases and J lost 13 bases. The CDR3 DNA sequence: TGTGCCAGCAGTGATTCCCTTTGGGACAGGGATGATCCCCTCCACTTT. Protein product: CASSDSLWDRDDPLHF.

The chain joins TRBV10-2 to TRBJ1-2, with D hard to call. Looked up from germline, CDR1 is WSHSY and CDR2 is SAAADI. This CDR3 comprises 12 residues. Trimming left V 2 bases short and J 6 bases short, with 7 bases between. The CDR3: CASSEAENGYTF. The CDR3 DNA sequence: TGCGCCAGCAGTGAGGCAGAAAATGGCTACACCTTC.